This TCR beta chain emerged from a study of blood T cells in healthy people across ages. Per-sample yields of isolated PBMCs were at least 6 million. A few counts support this clonotype. What it binds is not known. Germline trimming cut 7 bases from V and 7 bases from J; bases unmatched to any gene: 10. The CDR3 totals 14 residues. The V gene's germline CDR1 is MNHNY and CDR2 SVGAGI (reference sequence). A second roughly 6 to 11 cycle PCR used barcoded and J-beta primers. MiXCR, run by TCRdb on the 5' RACE reads, gives a single entry per CDR3 protein. Among 800,000 to 950,000 distinct CDR3 sequences listed, 25% to 35% were seen once. Points from the study as a whole: Roughly linearly, TCR beta diversity per million T cells fell as age increased.

This same sample was also taken into another study, of T cells of mothers and their children. That paper states: For cDNA synthesis, the complete extracted RNA was used (about 1.4 ug per 15 ul). Unrelated pairs and related pairs have their TCR recombination output shaped similarly by thymic selection.

The sample taken for sequencing was blood. The rearrangement uses TRBV6-6 and TRBJ2-1; 7 positions agree with TRBD1. This sequence originates from a woman between 40 and 50 years old in good health. CDR3 sequence: CASKHTGVWNEQFF. Here the CDR3 DNA reads TGTGCCAGCAAACATACAGGGGTTTGGAATGAGCAGTTCTTC.